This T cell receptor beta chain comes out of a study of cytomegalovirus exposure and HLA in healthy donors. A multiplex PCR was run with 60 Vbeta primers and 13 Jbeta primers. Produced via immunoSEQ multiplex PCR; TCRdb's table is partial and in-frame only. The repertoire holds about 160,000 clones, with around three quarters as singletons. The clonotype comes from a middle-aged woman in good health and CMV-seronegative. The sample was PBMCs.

In nucleotides, the CDR3 is TGTGCCAGCAGTTTATCAAGGGGTAGTGGAAACACCATATATTTT. Protein product: CASSLSRGSGNTIYF. This chain uses TRBV28 with TRBJ1-3, with D tentatively TRBD1 (5 bases). The germline gives CDR1 MDHEN, CDR2 SYDVKM. The CDR3 consists of 15 residues. V was shortened by 1 base and J by 3 bases, with 10 bases between the two germline ends.